This record concerns one T cell receptor beta chain sequence. Its antigen remains undetermined. No base-level quality is on record; no much larger clone is a single base apart. The entry originates in a study of shared clonotypes between healthy human individuals (dated by TCRdb to 2020 to 2021). Some background on the complete study: The cohort comprised a couple of women and three men aged 18 to 49 years. The study deeply sequenced blood TCR repertoires of about five healthy adults to estimate repertoire size and the extent of clonotype sharing between individuals. Different laboratories and diverse techniques were used to prepare libraries and sequence TCR repertoires, to increase sequencing depth and limit assay-specific biases. Each donor's leukapheresis produced roughly between roughly 0.85 and 9.5 billion PBMCs. General conclusions and limits of the study: The genetic and exposure-history diversity represented was limited by the small number of donors. Sampling was restricted to blood, and TCR repertoires in tissues likely differ from the TCR repertoires found in blood. Based on pairwise subsampling, the degree of clonotype sharing among donors was expected to be affected by sequencing depth.

Using the deep immunoSEQ assay, TCR CDR3 regions were amplified from genomic DNA by multiplex PCR. Genomic DNA extracted from each cell subset was distributed evenly over all wells of several immunoSEQ 96-well plates, and each plate served as one replicate. Each replicate PCR for unsorted PBMC received about 0.3 ug genomic DNA, equal to 25,000 to 35,000 T cell genomes. Unsorted PBMC genomic DNA was sequenced across ten immunoSEQ deep assay plates. Purified libraries were quantified with a Qubit 3.0 fluorometer, sized on a Bioanalyzer 2100, and re-quantified with the KAPA Library Quantification kit. Every immunoSEQ 96-well plate was sequenced on a dedicated single-read 150-cycle Illumina NextSeq 550 flow cell. Regarding the original processing steps: The immunoSEQ output contained only junctional sequences without quality scores, so filtering could not match that applied to full-length reads. To assign V/J genes and CDR3, sequences were annotated against IMGT germline references using PyIR, a Python wrapper for IgBLAST v1.9. Any read was removed if the V/J assignment was weak (E-value above 1e-6), the CDR3 was missing, or the read contained stop codons, out-of-frame junctions, or ambiguous translated residues. V3J clonotypes were defined by identical inferred V gene, J gene, and CDR3 amino acid sequence. Percentage overlap between repertoires was computed as shared unique clonotypes divided by the size of the smaller repertoire. Repertoire richness was assessed with RTK rarefaction, the Chao1 estimator, and Recon v2.1 estimates of unobserved clonotypes. TCRdb holds this immuneACCESS table with in-frame rearrangements only. Some clones are missing; in checked studies, unresolved V genes explain under half, and the rest has no known cause. The D gene and trimming were derived from the DNA, and the V and J assignments and clone size from that table. The sample records about 460,000 clones, more than 70% of which are singletons. 12% of the sample is held by the ten biggest clonotypes.

V and J are truncated by 4 bases and 5 bases respectively, leaving an intervening sequence of 23 bases. The CDR3 spans 17 residues, from the cysteine through the phenylalanine. Left in the record is the CDR3 DNA by itself, 51 bases read in frame from the first base. The germline V gene (reference sequence) supplies CDR1 SEHNR and CDR2 FQNEAQ. Healthy HIV-negative adults with no recently reported acute infections or vaccinations were included as donors. Every donor was a Caucasian adult residing in Nashville, Tennessee, USA. For unsorted samples, about 90 million PBMCs were counted and genomic DNA was extracted with the QIAamp DNA Blood Mini kit. Blood was obtained by leukapheresis, after which PBMCs were separated by Ficoll-Histopaque density gradient centrifugation and cryopreserved in liquid nitrogen vapor phase.

Sequenced input: PBMCs. The clonotype was recovered from a woman aged 40 to 55 in good health. Some clones in this sample may be carry-over from other donors' samples. Recombination linked TRBV7-9 to TRBJ2-5, with TRBD2 as a weak D call on 6 bases. The DNA reads as follows: TGTGCCAGCAGCTCAATCTACAGTTGGGGGGAAAGGGAGACCCAGTACTTC. This yields the protein CASSSIYSWGERETQYF. Reference TRBV7-9 and TRBJ2-5 proteins supply the regions before and after the CDR3; the full variable domain is: DTGVSQNPRHKITKRGQNVTFRCDPISEHNRLYWYRQTLGQGPEFLTYFQNEAQLEKSRLLSDRFSAERPKGSFSTLEIQRTEQGDSAMYLCASSSIYSWGERETQYFGPGTRLLVL.